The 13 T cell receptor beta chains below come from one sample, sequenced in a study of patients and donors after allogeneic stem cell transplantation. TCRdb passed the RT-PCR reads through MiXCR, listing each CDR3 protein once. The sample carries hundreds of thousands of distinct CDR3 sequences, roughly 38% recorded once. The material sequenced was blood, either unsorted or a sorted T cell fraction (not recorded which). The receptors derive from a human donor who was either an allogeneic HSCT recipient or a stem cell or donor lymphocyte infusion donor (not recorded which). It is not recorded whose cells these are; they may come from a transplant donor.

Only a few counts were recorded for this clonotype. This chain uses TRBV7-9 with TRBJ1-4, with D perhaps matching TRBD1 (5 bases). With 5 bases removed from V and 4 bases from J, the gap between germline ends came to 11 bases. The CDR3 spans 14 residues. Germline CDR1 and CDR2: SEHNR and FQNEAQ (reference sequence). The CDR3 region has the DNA TGTGCCAGCAGCCCTAACAGGCTTAATGAAAAACTGTTTTTT. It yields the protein CASSPNRLNEKLFF.

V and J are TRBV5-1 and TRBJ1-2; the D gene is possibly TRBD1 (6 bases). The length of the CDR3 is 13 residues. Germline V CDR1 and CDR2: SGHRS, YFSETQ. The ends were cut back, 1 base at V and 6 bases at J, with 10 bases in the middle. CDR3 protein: CASSLPAGDGYTF. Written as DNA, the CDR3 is TGCGCCAGCAGCTTGCCGGCAGGGGATGGCTACACCTTC.

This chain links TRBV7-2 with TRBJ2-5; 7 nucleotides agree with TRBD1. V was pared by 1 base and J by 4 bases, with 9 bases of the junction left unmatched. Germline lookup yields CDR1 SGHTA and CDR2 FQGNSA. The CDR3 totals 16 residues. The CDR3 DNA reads TGTGCCAGCAGCTTAGACGACAGGGATGTAGGAGAGACCCAGTACTTC. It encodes CASSLDDRDVGETQYF. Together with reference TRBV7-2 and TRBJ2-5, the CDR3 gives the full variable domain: GAGVSQSPSNKVTEKGKDVELRCDPISGHTALYWYRQSLGQGLEFLIYFQGNSAPDKSGLPSDRFSAERTGGSVSTLTIQRTQQEDSAVYLCASSLDDRDVGETQYFGPGTRLLVL.

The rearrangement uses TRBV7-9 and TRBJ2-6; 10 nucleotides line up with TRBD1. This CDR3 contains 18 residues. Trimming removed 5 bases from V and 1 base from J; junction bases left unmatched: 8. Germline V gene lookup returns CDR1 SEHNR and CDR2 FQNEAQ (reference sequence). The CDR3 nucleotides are TGTGCCAGCAGCCCCCGGACAGGGGGGAAATCTGGGGCCAACGTCCTGACTTTC. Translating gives CASSPRTGGKSGANVLTF.

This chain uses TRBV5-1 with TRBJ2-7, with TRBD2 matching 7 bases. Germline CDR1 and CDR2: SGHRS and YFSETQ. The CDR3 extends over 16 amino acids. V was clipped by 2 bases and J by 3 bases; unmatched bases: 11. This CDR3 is CASSFTIAGSHYEQYF. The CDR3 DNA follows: TGCGCCAGCAGCTTTACAATAGCGGGCTCCCACTACGAGCAGTACTTC.

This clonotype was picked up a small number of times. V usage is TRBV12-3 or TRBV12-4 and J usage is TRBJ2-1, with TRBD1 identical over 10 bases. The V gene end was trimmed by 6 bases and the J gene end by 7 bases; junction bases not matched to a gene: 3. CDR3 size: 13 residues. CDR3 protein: CASRGQGRNEQFF. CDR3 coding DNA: TGTGCCAGCAGGGGACAGGGGCGGAATGAGCAGTTCTTC.

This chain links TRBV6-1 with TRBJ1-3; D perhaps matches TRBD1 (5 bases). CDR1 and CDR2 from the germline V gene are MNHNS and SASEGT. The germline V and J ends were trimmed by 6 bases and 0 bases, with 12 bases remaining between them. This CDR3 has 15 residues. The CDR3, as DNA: TGTGCCAGCAGGAACAGGCATCCCTCTGGAAACACCATATATTTT. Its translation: CASRNRHPSGNTIYF.

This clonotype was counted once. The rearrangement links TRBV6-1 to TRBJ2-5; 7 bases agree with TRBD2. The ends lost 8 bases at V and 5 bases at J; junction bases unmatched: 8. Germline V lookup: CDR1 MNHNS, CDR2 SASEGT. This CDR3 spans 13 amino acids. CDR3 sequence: CASLRSSGETQYF. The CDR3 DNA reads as TGTGCCAGCCTTCGTAGTAGCGGGGAGACCCAGTACTTC.

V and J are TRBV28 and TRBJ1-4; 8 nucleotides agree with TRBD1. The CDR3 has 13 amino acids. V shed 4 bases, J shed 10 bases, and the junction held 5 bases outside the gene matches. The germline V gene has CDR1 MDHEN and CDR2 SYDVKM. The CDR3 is CASSSHDRGKLFF. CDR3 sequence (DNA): TGTGCCAGCAGTTCCCACGACAGGGGAAAACTGTTTTTT. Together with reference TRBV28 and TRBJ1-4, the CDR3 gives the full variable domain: DVKVTQSSRYLVKRTGEKVFLECVQDMDHENMFWYRQDPGLGLRLIYFSYDVKMKEKGDIPEGYSVSREKKERFSLILESASTNQTSMYLCASSSHDRGKLFFGSGTQLSVL.

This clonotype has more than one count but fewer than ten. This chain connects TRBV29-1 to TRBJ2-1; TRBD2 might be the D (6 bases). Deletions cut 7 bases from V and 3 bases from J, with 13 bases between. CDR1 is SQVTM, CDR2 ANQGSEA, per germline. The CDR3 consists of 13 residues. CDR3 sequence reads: CSGKRADYNEQFF. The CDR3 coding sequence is TGCAGCGGTAAGCGGGCGGACTACAATGAGCAGTTCTTC.

The CDR3: CASSYGAIPYNEQFF. The DNA of the CDR3 is TGTGCCAGCAGTTACGGGGCTATACCCTACAATGAGCAGTTCTTC. The genes are TRBV6-5 and TRBJ2-1; possibly TRBD1 for D (5 bases). Trimming removed 2 bases from V and 2 bases from J, with 10 bases in between. Germline V gives CDR1 MNHEY, CDR2 SVGAGI. The CDR3 consists of 15 residues.

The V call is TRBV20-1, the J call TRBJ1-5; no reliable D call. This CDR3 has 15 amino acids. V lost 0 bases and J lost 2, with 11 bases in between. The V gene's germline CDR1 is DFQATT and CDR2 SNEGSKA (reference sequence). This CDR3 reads CSARDRAGGNQPQHF. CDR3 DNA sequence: TGCAGTGCTAGAGATCGGGCAGGCGGCAATCAGCCCCAGCATTTT.

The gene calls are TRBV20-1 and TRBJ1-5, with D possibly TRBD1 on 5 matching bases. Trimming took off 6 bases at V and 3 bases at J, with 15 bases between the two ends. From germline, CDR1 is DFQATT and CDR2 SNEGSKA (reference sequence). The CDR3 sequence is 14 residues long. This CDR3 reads CSALHGGSNQPQHF. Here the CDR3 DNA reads TGCAGTGCCCTTCACGGGGGTTCCAATCAGCCCCAGCATTTT.